The sequence of this TCR beta chain was determined in a study of blood T cells in healthy people across ages (dated by TCRdb to about 2015). Concerning the study at large: In model experiments, roughly one uniquely barcoded TCR beta cDNA molecule per two T cells was captured by template switching. For two donors (one aged 18 to 30 and one aged 80 or older), the study analyzed two additional independent replicas of 1 million unique cDNA reads from the same blood draw. The donors were split into four age groups: young (average 16 years), middle-aged (around 37), aged (roughly 60) and long-lived (roughly 80). Using deep sequencing normalized with unique cDNA molecular identifiers, the study measured how TCR beta repertoire diversity changes with age. General conclusions and limits of the study: Compared with the aged group, the long-lived group had more naive CD4+ T cells, fewer expanded clones and increased TCR diversity, a pattern suggesting age selection. Bulk unsorted PBMC profiling prevented conclusive comparison of naive and antigen-experienced compartments. Observed TCR beta diversity correlated strongly with the percentage of naive T cells measured by flow cytometry. Total diversity estimates from one million sequenced T cells were considered lower bounds and underestimates. Because the CMV infection status of the donors was unknown, age-related changes in expanded clonotypes may potentially have been confounded. Observed TCR beta diversity per million T cells fell roughly linearly with age, and a significant reduction was already apparent by age roughly 41.

The approximately 39 donors, aged about 6 to 95 years, were systemically healthy Caucasian individuals from Russia. Around 10 milliliters of peripheral blood were collected from each donor into EDTA-treated Vacutainer tubes. Ficoll-Paque density-gradient centrifugation was used to isolate PBMCs, with at least 7 million obtained per sample. Trizol reagent was used to extract total RNA from PBMCs, with at least 6 micrograms per sample. For every donor, an aliquot of PBMCs went through flow cytometry to measure the percentages of naive CD45RAhigh/CD27high T cells. Libraries were built with 5' RACE. Sequencing was carried out with an Illumina HiSeq 2500. A second PCR of roughly 7 to 11 cycles was performed with a sample-barcoded 5' primer and a J-beta primer mix. A unique molecular identifier was introduced onto each TCR beta cDNA molecule by a template-switch 5' adaptor carrying 12 random nucleotides. Each sample yielded at least 3 million CDR3-containing paired-end reads. The Mint cDNA synthesis kit, primed by a TRBC-specific oligonucleotide, was used to synthesize first-strand cDNA from all RNA. Following uracil-DNA glycosylase treatment, a first 18-cycle PCR with universal primers M1SS and BC2_uni_R was performed on all cDNA. In the source study's methods: For normalization, 1 million high-quality reads, each with a distinct molecular identifier, were randomly selected from each sample. Reads with shared molecular identifiers were discarded instead of being binned into consensus sequences. CDR3 identification, clonotype clustering and error correction used MiTCR with a Q25 quality threshold and the strictest error-elimination algorithm. A nonparametric unseen species model using Euler transformation provided a lower-bound estimate of total TCR beta diversity. The public reads were reprocessed in TCRdb via fastp at Q25 and MiXCR, keeping in-frame beta chains. CDR3 protein duplicates are merged, each entry listing the most common genes and DNA. For this entry, the V and J calls and clone size follow TCRdb and not the study's own pipeline. Here the sample has roughly 800,000 distinct CDR3 sequences; approximately 24% occur a single time. About 3% of the sample is in the top ten clones.

The CDR3 covers 14 residues, taking in both the cysteine and the phenylalanine. The sequence is cut down to CDR3 DNA, 42 bases in frame from base 1. The trim is 5 bases for V and 0 bases for J, with a gap of 14 bases between the germline ends. The CDR1 and CDR2 encoded by the germline V gene (reference sequence) are DFQATT and SNEGSKA. The sample holds a few counts of this clonotype. Its cognate antigen has yet to be identified. Qualities for individual bases were not recorded, and no much larger clone is one base off. The sample also formed part of further work on T cells of mothers and their children. Per the second study: The donors were nine systemically healthy Caucasian individuals, made up of three mothers and their six children. cDNA synthesis consumed the entire amount of extracted RNA, loaded at around 1.5 ug RNA in each 15 ul reaction. In the second PCR, the M1S primer added sample barcodes and 2-4 random nucleotides. Each mother yielded over 8 million TCR beta CDR3 reads and each child 3 million to 3.5 million reads. Thymic selection similarly shapes TCR recombination output in related and unrelated pairs, with minor effect from inherited differences. Normalized repertoire overlap was always found to be slightly, but never significantly, higher in related mother-child pairs than in unrelated mother-child pairs. With a sensitivity of approximately 100 clones per million clonotypes, no persistent microchimeric T cell clones were detected. The study used deep NGS to compare TCR beta repertoires of mothers and children, seeking features distinguishing related mother-child pairs from unrelated individuals. Mothers averaged roughly 40 +/- 4 years of age and children averaged roughly 10 +/- 4 years. After adapters were ligated using NEBNext reagents, the libraries underwent 100+100 nt paired-end sequencing on an Illumina HiSeq 2000. To prevent cross-contamination, the mother and child libraries were prepared one month apart and sequenced in separate runs. For each donor, somewhere between 500,000 and 2,000,000 distinct TCR beta clonotypes were identified. Naive TCR beta clonotypes were estimated from low-frequency clonotypes matched to each donor's FACS-determined naive share, without sorting.

Sequenced sample: blood. The chain is assembled from TRBV20-1 and TRBJ2-7, with TRBD1 tentatively as D gene (7 bases match). The clonotype was recovered from a boy between 10 and 17 years old in good health. The nucleotides are TGCAGTGCTGGCGGGACAGACCACTCCTACGAGCAGTACTTC. Its translation is CSAGGTDHSYEQYF.